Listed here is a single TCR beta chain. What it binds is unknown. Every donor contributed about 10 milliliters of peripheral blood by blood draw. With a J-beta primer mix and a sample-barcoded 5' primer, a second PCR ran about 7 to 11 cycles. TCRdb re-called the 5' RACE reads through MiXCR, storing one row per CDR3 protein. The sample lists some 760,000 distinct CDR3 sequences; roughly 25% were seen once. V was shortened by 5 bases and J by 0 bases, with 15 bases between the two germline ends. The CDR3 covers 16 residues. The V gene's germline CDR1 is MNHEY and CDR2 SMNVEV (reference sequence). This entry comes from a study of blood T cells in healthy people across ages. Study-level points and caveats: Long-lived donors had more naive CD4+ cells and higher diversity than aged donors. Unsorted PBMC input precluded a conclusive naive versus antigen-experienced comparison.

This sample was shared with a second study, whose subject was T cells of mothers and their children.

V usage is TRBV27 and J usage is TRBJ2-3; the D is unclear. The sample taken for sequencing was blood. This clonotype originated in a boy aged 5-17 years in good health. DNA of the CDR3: TGTGCCAGCAGTACCCTATCTAGTTGGAGCACAGATACGCAGTATTTT. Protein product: CASSTLSSWSTDTQYF.